This T cell receptor beta chain derives from a study of cytomegalovirus exposure and HLA in healthy donors. This CDR3 comprises 15 residues. J was trimmed by 4 bases and V by 6 bases; bases with no gene match: 6. Germline V gives CDR1 WSHSY, CDR2 SAAADI. A multiplex PCR was run with 60 Vbeta primers and 13 Jbeta primers. The protocol was immunoSEQ multiplex PCR, while the TCRdb copy is restricted to in-frame clones and leaves out a portion. The sample records approximately 180,000 clones, around 80% being singletons. The chain employs TRBV10-2 and TRBJ2-7; TRBD2 matches at 13 bases. The sequence came from a woman younger than 35 in good health and CMV-seronegative. Sample: PBMCs. The CDR3 loop is CASRPTSGRGYEQYF. The DNA of the CDR3 is TGCGCCAGCAGGCCAACTAGCGGGAGGGGATACGAGCAGTACTTC.